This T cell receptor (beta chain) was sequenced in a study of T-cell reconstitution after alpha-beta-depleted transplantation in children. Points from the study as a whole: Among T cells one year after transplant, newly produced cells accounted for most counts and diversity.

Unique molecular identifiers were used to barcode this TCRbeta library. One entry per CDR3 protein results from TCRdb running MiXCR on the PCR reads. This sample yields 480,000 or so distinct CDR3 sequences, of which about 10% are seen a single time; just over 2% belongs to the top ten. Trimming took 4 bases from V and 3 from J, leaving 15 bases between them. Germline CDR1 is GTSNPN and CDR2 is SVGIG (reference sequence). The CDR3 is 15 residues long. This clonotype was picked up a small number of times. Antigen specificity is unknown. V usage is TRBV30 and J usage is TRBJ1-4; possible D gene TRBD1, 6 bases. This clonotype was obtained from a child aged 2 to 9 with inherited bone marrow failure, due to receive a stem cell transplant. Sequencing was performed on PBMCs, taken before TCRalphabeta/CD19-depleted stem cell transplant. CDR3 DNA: TGTGCCTGGACCGCAGGGGCGCATGCTAATGAAAAACTGTTTTTT. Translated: CAWTAGAHANEKLFF.